The rows below give T cell receptor beta chains drawn from one sample of a study of blood T cell repertoires in COVID-19. Only in-frame clones appear in the TCRdb table, and some are missing; sequencing was by immunoSEQ multiplex PCR. The sample shows roughly 150,000 clones, around 86% of them seen only once. The sample was peripheral blood. The receptors were gathered from an elderly man with acute or convalescent COVID-19. CDR3s include the opening cysteine and the closing phenylalanine or tryptophan.

V gene	J gene	CDR3 protein
TRBV18	TRBJ2-7	CASSPQDRVRQYF
TRBV19	TRBJ1-3	CASSITFGETGNTIYF
TRBV27	TRBJ1-5	CASSLLGPTGRDNQPQHF
TRBV30	TRBJ1-6	CAWSRGDDNSPLHF
TRBV2	TRBJ1-6	CASSGGQGALNSPLHF
TRBV24-1	TRBJ2-1	CATSDFRDISSSYNEQFF
TRBV6-5	TRBJ1-1	CASGIQGGNTEAFF
TRBV12-3/TRBV12-4	TRBJ2-5	CASSLGQRETQYF
TRBV30	TRBJ2-5	CAWSVRGETQYF
TRBV9	TRBJ2-3	CASSRAGGFTDTQYF
TRBV3-1/TRBV3-2	TRBJ1-4	CASSQSATNEKLFF
TRBV29-1	TRBJ1-2	CSVTGTELNYGYTF
TRBV2	TRBJ2-5	CASRKGQGRQETQYF
TRBV10-3	TRBJ1-5	CAISESLVALNNQPQHF
TRBV2	TRBJ2-5	CASSARVMGLADQETQYF
TRBV6-2/TRBV6-3	TRBJ2-7	CASSYRQGAYEQYF
TRBV27	TRBJ2-5	CASSLSLGLAGLETQYF
TRBV7-9	TRBJ1-2	CASSLERSYGYTF
TRBV30	TRBJ1-4	CAWSVTGGNEKLFF
TRBV24-1	TRBJ2-3	CATSDGRLAGTDTQYF
TRBV5-1	TRBJ1-5	CASSAEGQPHQPQHF
TRBV6-2/TRBV6-3	TRBJ2-3	CASSPFSLTQYF
TRBV18	TRBJ2-5	CASSPRSDETQYF